This paragraph covers one T cell receptor (beta chain) sequence. The antigen is not known. The CDR3 is 16 amino acids. Germline values: CDR1 SGHTA, CDR2 FQGNSA. After removal of 2 bases from V and 4 bases from J, the junction contained 4 bases not matched to a gene. This sample is part of a study of vaccination and CD4 T cells after COVID-19. CD4+ T cells that had been cultured provided DNA sequenced with the Oncomine TCR Beta short-read assay. TCRdb processed the PCR reads anew with MiXCR; each CDR3 protein has one entry. Of about 22,000 distinct CDR3 sequences in the sample, roughly two fifths were seen once. Regarding time point: late sampling 161 to 241 days after vaccination in a few convalescent patients. Described treatment: approximately 11-day PBMC culture with coronavirus spike peptide pools or control peptides (ViraFEST assay). With peptide pools, ViraFEST first expanded antigen-specific T cells and afterwards sequenced their TCRs.

Findings of the study overall: The great majority, 304 of 307 vaccine-specific clones, proved spike mono-reactive in convalescent patients.

The V call is TRBV7-2, the J call TRBJ1-6, with 8 nucleotides matching TRBD1. Sequencing used CD4+ T cells from blood, cultured in vitro, obtained about 7 months after SARS-CoV-2 vaccination. The origin of this receptor is a human donor who had recovered from COVID-19. The CDR3 is CASSLTGTGYNSPLHF. The CDR3 bases are TGTGCCAGCAGCTTAACCGGGACAGGTTATAATTCACCCCTCCACTTT.